This TCR beta chain was recorded in a study of memory CD4+ T cells and cytomegalovirus serostatus. Background on the study: Of the healthy Belgian adults, 9 were CMV seropositive and about two dozen seronegative.

The CDR3 spans 14 residues. Per germline, CDR1 LNHDA and CDR2 SQIVND (reference sequence). V lost 9 bases and J lost 0, with 12 bases in between. Single viable CD3+CD4+CD8-CD45RO+ cells were sorted as the memory CD4+ T cells. Only in-frame clones appear in the TCRdb table, and some are missing; sequencing was by immunoSEQ multiplex PCR. The table includes roughly 60,000 clones, approximately 78% detected once. Comments on this clone: Its matching antigen is unknown.

Study results and caveats: Each of approximately 73 CMV-associated TCRbeta sequences occurred in one to five individuals. CMV serostatus prediction reached median AUC approximately 0.95, or 0.91 with US-trained model.

The TCR originated in an adult in good health and CMV-seronegative. Material: memory CD4+ T cells from blood. The V call is TRBV19, the J call TRBJ1-5; D may be TRBD1 (6 bases). Here the CDR3 DNA reads TGTGCCAGCGGGGCAGGGGATAGCAATCAGCCCCAGCATTTT. As protein: CASGAGDSNQPQHF.